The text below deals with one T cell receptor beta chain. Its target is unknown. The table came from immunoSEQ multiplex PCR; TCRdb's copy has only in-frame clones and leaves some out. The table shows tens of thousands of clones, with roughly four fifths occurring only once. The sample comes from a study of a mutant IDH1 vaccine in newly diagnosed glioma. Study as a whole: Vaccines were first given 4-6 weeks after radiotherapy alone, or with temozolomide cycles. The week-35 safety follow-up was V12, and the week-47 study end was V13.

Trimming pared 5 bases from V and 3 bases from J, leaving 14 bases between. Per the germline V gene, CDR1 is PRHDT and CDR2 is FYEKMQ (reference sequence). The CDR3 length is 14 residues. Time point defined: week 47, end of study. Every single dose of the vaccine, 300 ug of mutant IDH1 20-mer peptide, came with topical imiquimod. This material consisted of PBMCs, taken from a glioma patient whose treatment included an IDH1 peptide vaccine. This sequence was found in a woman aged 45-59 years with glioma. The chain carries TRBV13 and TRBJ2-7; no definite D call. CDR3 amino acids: CASSRPVQSYEQYF. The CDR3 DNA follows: TGTGCCAGCAGCCGCCCGGTACAGAGCTACGAGCAGTACTTC.